This T cell receptor (beta chain) comes out of a study of early T cells in non-severe SARS-CoV-2 infection. Study-level information: Chains stayed unpaired after sequencing of bulk RNA from unsorted whole blood.

From the 5' RACE reads, TCRdb called clonotypes with MiXCR, one entry per CDR3 protein. The sample contains roughly 92,000 distinct CDR3 sequences, approximately 12% of which appear only once. The table lists this clonotype with many counts. This sample comprised whole blood, obtained at baseline. The clonotype comes from an adult who was a healthcare worker with PCR-confirmed SARS-CoV-2 infection or an uninfected control (not recorded which).

The chain's CDR3 is CASSRGGQGSYEQYF. The CDR3 DNA sequence: TGTGCCAGTAGCCGGGGCGGACAGGGCTCCTACGAGCAGTACTTC. The V call is TRBV19, the J call TRBJ2-7, with TRBD1 matching 8 bases. Germline CDR1 reads LNHDA; CDR2 reads SQIVND (reference sequence). The CDR3 runs 15 residues. V shed 6 bases and J 0 bases; nucleotides not matched to a gene: 7.